Reported below is one T cell receptor (beta chain). What antigen it recognizes has not been identified. Nothing much larger sits one base from this clone, and base qualities are not available. Collaborating institutions collected whole blood in K2EDTA tubes following their own protocols. For TCRbeta analysis, collaborator samples were shipped as frozen whole blood, as isolated PBMCs, or as DNA extracted from either sample type. The data originate from a study of blood T cell repertoires in COVID-19 (dated by TCRdb to 2018 to 2021). Broadly, across the study: Samples from collaborators originated in the United States, Italy and Spain and spanned both the acute and convalescent phases of COVID-19. The material from the prospective study consisted of cDNA or gDNA derived from T cells, B-cell-depleted T cells, or PBMCs. Deeply sampled blood TCRbeta repertoires from subjects exposed to, actively infected with, or recovered from COVID-19 were included in the dataset. A freely available public database, intended as a resource for researchers studying the immune response to SARS-CoV-2, is where the repertoires were released. Samples were obtained from the ongoing ImmuneRACE study (first 160 participants) and from some 1,200 subjects provided by 6 global collaborators. A de-identified subject ID, COVID-19 status, age in years and sex were almost always included in the sample metadata. Where available, HLA class I and class II types were obtained from metadata supplied by the sample provider rather than from assay-based typing.

From V the trimming removes 3 bases and from J it removes 6 bases, while the gene matches leave 6 bases of the junction unaccounted for. The CDR3, from cysteine to phenylalanine, totals 14 residues. Only the CDR3 portion is preserved as DNA: 42 bases, with reading frame beginning at the first base. For CDR1 and CDR2, the germline V gene lists SGHRS and YFSETQ. The immunoSEQ Assay, a bias-controlled multiplex PCR, was used to amplify TCRbeta CDR3 regions from genomic DNA. The study's own analysis went as follows. The number of nucleated cells in each sample was estimated from the amplification of reference gene primers within the assay. To quantify the absolute abundance of each unique TCRbeta CDR3 rearrangement, sequence reads were collapsed and filtered. For each sample, productive Simpson clonality was calculated by taking the square root of Simpson's diversity index across productive rearrangements. TCRdb stores this immuneACCESS table with in-frame sequences only. Part of the clones is absent; in the studies checked, under half of the shortfall reflects unresolved V genes, and no reason is known for the rest. That table gives V, J and clone size, and the DNA gave D and trimming. Across this sample there are tens of thousands of clones, with 88% seen only once. The leading ten clones occupy roughly an eighth of the sample.

On the study overall, not on this receptor specifically: The amount of clinical and demographic metadata varied by source and participant and was provided uncurated.

Here the chain combines TRBV5-1 and TRBJ2-7, with 10 central nucleotides matching TRBD1. What was sequenced was peripheral blood. The TCR sequence derives from a human donor with active COVID-19. The donor label of this sample is uncertain. Here the CDR3 is given as CASSSGQGDGEQYF. The DNA sequence follows: TGCGCCAGCAGCTCCGGACAGGGGGACGGCGAGCAGTACTTC.